This T cell receptor beta chain was obtained from a study of blood T cell repertoires in COVID-19. The wider study: Acute-phase and convalescent COVID-19 samples originated in the United States, Italy and Spain. T cells, B-cell-depleted T cells, or PBMCs provided the cDNA or gDNA that served as material.

In the authors' workflow: Reference gene primer amplification in the assay estimated nucleated cell counts. Sequenced by immunoSEQ multiplex PCR; TCRdb stores in-frame clones only, minus some. That table furnishes V, J and clone size, whereas the DNA furnished D and trimming. Of some 66,000 clones in the sample, roughly 82% were seen once. This clone was counted a single time. The V end was cut by 0 bases, the J end by 8 bases, with 11 bases between. The CDR3 is made up of 14 amino acids. Germline V CDR1 and CDR2: LGHDT, YNNKEL (reference sequence). The chain has TRBV3-1 (or the pseudogene TRBV3-2) and TRBJ1-5, with D uncertain. Sequencing used peripheral blood. The sequence derives from a man in his sixties with acute or convalescent COVID-19. This CDR3 is CASSQDREGKPQHF. Written as DNA, the CDR3 is TGTGCCAGCAGCCAAGACCGGGAGGGTAAGCCCCAGCATTTT.